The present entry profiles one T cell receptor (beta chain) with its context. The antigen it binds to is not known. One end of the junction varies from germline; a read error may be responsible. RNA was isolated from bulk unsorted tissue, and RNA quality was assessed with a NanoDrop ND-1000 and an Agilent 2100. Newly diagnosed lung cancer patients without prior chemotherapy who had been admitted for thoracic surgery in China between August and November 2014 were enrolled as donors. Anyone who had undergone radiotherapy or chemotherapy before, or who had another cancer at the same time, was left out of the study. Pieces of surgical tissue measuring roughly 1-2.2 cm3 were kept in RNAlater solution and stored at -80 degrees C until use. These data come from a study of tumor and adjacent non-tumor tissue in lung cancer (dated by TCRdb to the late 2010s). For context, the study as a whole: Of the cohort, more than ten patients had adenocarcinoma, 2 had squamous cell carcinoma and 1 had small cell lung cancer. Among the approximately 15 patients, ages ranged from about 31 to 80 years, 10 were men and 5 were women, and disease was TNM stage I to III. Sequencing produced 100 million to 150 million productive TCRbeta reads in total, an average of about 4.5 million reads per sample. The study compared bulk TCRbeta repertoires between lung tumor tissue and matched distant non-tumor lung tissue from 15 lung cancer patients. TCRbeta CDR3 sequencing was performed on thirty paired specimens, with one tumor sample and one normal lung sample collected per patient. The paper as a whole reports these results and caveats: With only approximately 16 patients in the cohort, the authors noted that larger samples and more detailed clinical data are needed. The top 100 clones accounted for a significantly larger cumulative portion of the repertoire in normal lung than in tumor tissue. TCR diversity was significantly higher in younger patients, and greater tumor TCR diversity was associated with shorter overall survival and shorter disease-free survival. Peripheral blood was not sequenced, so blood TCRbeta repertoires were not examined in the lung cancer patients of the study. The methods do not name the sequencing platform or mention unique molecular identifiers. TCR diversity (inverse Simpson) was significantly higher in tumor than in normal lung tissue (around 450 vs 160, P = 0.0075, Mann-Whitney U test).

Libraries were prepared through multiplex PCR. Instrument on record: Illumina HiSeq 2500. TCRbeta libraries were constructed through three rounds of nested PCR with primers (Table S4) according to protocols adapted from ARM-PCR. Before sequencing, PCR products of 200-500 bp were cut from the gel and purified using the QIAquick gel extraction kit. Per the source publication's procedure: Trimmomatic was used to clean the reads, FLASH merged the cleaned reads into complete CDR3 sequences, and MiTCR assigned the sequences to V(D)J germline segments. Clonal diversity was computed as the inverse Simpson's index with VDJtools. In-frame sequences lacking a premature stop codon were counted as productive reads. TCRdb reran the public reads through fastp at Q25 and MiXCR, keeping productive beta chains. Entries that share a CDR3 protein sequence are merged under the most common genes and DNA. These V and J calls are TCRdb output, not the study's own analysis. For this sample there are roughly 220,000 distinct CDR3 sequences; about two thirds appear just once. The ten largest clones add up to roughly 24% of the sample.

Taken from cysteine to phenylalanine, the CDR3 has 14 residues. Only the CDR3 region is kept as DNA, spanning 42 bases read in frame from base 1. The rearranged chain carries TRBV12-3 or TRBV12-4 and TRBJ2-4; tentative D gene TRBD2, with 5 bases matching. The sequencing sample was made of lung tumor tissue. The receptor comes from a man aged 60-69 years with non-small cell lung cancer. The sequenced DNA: TGTACCAGCAGTTTACTGGGCGGGAAAAACATTCAGTACTTC. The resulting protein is CTSSLLGGKNIQYF.